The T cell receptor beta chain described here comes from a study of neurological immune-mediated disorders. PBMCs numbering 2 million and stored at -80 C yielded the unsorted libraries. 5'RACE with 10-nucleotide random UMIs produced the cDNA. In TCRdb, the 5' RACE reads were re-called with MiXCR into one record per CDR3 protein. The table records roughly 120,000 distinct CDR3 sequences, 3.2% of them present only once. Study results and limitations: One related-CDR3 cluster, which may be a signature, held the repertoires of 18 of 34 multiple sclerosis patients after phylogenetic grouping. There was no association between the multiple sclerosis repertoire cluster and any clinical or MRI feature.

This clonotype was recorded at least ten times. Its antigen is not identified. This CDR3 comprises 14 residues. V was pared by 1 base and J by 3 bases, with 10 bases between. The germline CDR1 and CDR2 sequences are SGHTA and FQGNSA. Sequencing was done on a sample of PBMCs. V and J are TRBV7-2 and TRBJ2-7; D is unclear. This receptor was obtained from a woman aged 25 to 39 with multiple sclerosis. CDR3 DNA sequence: TGTGCCAGCAGCTTAGACCCCCACAGCTACGAGCAGTACTTC. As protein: CASSLDPHSYEQYF.